This TCR beta chain stems from a study of blood T cell repertoires in COVID-19 (dated by TCRdb to 2019 to 2021). For context, the study as a whole: Samples covering the acute and convalescent phases of COVID-19 were provided by collaborators in the United States, Italy and Spain. The samples were drawn from two sources: the first 160 participants of the ongoing ImmuneRACE study, and over 950 subjects contributed by 6 global collaborators. Deeply sampled blood TCRbeta repertoires from subjects exposed to, actively infected with, or recovered from COVID-19 were included in the dataset. The repertoires were made available in a free public database intended to serve as a resource for research on the immune response to SARS-CoV-2. Nearly every sample came with metadata listing a de-identified subject ID, COVID-19 status, age in years and sex. The material from the prospective study consisted of cDNA or gDNA derived from T cells, B-cell-depleted T cells, or PBMCs. Where available, HLA class I and class II types were taken from metadata supplied by the sample provider and were not determined by assay-based typing.

Study-wide findings and limitations: How much clinical and demographic metadata was included differed by source and by participant, and the metadata was provided uncurated.

With respect to this clone: Its antigen target is currently unknown. No base-level quality is on record; no much larger clone is a single base apart.

The germline V gene sets CDR1 to MNHEY and CDR2 to SVGAGI. V loses 6 bases of germline sequence and J loses 3 bases, and the interval between the two ends is 12 bases. Its CDR3 holds 14 amino acids, cysteine through phenylalanine. Left in the record is the CDR3 DNA by itself, 42 bases read in frame from the first base. Participants in the prospective study were aged about 18 to 100 years, lived in 24 United States geographic areas, and enrolled through a virtual design. In the prospective study, cohorts were assigned on the basis of participant-reported clinical history obtained from a screening survey and a study questionnaire. Recovered participants in ImmuneRACE Cohort 3 were defined as having two consecutive negative NP/OP PCR tests, clearance from a healthcare professional, or resolution of symptoms. Each participant in the prospective study had whole blood, serum and a nasopharyngeal or oropharyngeal swab collected by mobile phlebotomists. Over a roughly 2-month period, participants in the prospective study had the option of providing additional blood draws and questionnaires. Before DNA extraction, prospective study blood samples were shipped either frozen or at room temperature.

TCRbeta CDR3 regions were amplified from genomic DNA using the immunoSEQ Assay, a bias-controlled multiplex PCR. The paper's processing steps were these. The number of nucleated cells in each sample was estimated by amplification of reference gene primers within the assay. To quantify the absolute abundance of each unique TCRbeta CDR3 rearrangement, sequence reads were collapsed and filtered. For each sample, productive Simpson clonality was calculated as the square root of Simpson's diversity index across productive rearrangements. This is the immuneACCESS table as TCRdb keeps it, with only in-frame sequences that have V and J called. A part of the clones is gone; compared with another copy, unresolved V genes explain less than half, and the rest is unexplained. The D gene and trimming were derived from the DNA, and the V and J assignments and clone size from that table. This sample lists around 390,000 clones; 87% were detected once. Clones ranked in the top ten supply around 9.3% of the sample.

The clonotype was recovered from a woman in her 50s who had recovered from COVID-19. The specimen sequenced was PBMCs or T cells enriched from blood (not recorded which). The rearranged chain carries TRBV6-5 and TRBJ1-5, with no reliable assignment of the D segment. CDR3 loop: CASSKPGNNQPQHF. The nucleotide sequence reads TGTGCCAGCAGCAAACCGGGAAACAATCAGCCCCAGCATTTT.